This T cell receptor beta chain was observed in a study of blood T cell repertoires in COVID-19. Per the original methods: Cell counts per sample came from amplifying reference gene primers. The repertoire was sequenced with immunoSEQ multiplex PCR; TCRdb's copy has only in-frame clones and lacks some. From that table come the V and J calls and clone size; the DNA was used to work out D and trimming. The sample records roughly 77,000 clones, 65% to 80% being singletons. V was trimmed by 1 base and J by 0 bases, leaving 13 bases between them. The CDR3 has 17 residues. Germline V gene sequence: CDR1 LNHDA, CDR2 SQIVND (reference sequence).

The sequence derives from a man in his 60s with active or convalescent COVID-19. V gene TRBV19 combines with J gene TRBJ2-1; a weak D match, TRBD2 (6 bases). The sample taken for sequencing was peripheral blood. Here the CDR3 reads CASSIGRGASSYNEQFF. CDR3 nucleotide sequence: TGTGCCAGTAGTATAGGCCGCGGGGCTTCCTCCTACAATGAGCAGTTCTTC.